The subject of this entry is one T cell receptor beta chain. No antigen is known for it. The data are from a study of T-cell reconstitution after alpha-beta-depleted transplantation in children. Whole-study results and caveats: T cells produced anew were the main source of T-cell counts and diversity one year after transplant. Reportedly, only several hundred clones from non-depleted graft cells drove alpha-beta T-cell counts at about two months.

V dropped 2 bases and J dropped 6; count of bases not matched to a gene: 5. CDR1 and CDR2 from the germline V gene are WSHSY and SAAADI. The CDR3 is 14 amino acids. Unique molecular identifiers featured in how the TCRbeta library was prepared. MiXCR was run by TCRdb on the PCR reads, yielding one entry per CDR3 protein. The repertoire holds nearly 350,000 distinct CDR3 sequences, with about 16% as singletons. Sequenced material: PBMCs, mostly from graft donor cells, taken 360 days after TCRalphabeta/CD19-depleted stem cell transplant. The chain is built from TRBV10-2 and TRBJ2-7; 9 bases map to TRBD1. This TCR was recovered from a male patient between 2 and 10 years old who had a stem cell transplant for acute lymphoblastic leukemia, so the T cells may come from the graft donor. Here the CDR3 DNA reads TGCGCCAGCAGTGAGGGGACAGGGAGGAGCGAGCAGTACTTC. This encodes CASSEGTGRSEQYF.